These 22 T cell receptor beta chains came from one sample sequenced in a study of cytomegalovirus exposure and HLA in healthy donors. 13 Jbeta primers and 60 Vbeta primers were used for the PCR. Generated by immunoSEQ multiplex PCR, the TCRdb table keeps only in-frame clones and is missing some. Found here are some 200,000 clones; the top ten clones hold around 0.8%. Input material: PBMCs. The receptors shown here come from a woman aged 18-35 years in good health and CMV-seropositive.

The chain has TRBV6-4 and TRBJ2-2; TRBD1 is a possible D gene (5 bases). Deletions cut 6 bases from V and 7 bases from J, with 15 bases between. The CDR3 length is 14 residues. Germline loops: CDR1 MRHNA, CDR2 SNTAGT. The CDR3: CASSRTSNDGELFF. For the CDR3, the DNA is TGTGCCAGCAGCAGGACAAGCAACGACGGGGAGCTGTTTTTT.

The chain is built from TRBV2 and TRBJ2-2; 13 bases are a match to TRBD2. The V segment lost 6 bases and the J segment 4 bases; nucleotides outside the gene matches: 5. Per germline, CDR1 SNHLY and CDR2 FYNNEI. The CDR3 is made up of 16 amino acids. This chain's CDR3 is CASRAGTSGITGELFF. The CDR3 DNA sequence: TGTGCCAGCAGAGCCGGGACTAGCGGGATCACCGGGGAGCTGTTTTTT.

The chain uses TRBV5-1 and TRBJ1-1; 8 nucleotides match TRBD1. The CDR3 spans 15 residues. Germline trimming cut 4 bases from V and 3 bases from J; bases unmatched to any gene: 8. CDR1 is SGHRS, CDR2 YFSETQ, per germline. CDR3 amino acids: CASSPDRGGDTEAFF. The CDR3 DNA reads TGCGCCAGCAGCCCCGACAGGGGAGGGGACACTGAAGCTTTCTTT. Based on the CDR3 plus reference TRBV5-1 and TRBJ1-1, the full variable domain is KAGVTQTPRYLIKTRGQQVTLSCSPISGHRSVSWYQQTPGQGLQFLFEYFSETQRNKGNFPGRFSGRQFSNSRSEMNVSTLELGDSALYLCASSPDRGGDTEAFFGQGTRLTVV.

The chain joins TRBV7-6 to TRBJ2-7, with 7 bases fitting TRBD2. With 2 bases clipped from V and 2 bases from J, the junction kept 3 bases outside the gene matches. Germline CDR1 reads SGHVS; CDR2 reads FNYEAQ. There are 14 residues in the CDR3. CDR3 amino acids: CASSLTSATYEQYF. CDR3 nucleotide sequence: TGTGCCAGCAGCTTAACTAGCGCAACCTACGAGCAGTACTTC.

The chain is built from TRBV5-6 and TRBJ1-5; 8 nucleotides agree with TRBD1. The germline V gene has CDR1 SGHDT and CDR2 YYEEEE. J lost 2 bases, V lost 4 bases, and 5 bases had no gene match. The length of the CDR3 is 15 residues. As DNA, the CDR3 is TGTGCCAGCAGCCGACAGGGGATAGGCAATCAGCCCCAGCATTTT. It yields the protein CASSRQGIGNQPQHF.

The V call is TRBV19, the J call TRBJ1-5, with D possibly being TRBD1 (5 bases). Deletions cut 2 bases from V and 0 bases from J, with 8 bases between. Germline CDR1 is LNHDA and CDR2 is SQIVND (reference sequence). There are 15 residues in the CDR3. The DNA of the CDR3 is TGTGCCAGTAGTATACGGGGGTATAGCAATCAGCCCCAGCATTTT. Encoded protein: CASSIRGYSNQPQHF.

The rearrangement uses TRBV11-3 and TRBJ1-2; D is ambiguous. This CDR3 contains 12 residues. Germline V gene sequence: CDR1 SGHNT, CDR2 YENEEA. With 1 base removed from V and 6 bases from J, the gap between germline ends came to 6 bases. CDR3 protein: CASSLAEDGYTF. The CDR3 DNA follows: TGTGCCAGCAGCTTAGCCGAGGATGGCTACACCTTC.

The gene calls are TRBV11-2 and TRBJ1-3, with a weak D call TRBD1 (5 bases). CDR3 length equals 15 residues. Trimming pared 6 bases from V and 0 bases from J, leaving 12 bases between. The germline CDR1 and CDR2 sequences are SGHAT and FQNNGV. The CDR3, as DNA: TGTGCCAGCAGTTACGACAGCAGCTCTGGAAACACCATATATTTT. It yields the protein CASSYDSSSGNTIYF.

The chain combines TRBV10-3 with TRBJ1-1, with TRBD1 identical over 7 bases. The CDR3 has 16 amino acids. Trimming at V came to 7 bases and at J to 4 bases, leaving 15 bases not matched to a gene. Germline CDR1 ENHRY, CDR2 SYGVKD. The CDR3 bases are TGTGCCATCACCCAAGAGAGGGGGCGAGGCGCCACTGAAGCTTTCTTT. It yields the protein CAITQERGRGATEAFF.

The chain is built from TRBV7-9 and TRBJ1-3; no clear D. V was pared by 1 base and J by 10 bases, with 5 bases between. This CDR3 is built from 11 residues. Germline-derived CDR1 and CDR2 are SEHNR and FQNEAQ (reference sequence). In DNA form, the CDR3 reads TGTGCCAGCAGCTTAGGCGCAACCATATATTTT. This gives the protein CASSLGATIYF.

The DNA of the CDR3 is TGCGCCAGCAGCTTCGGAGGGGGGGATTCACCCCTCCACTTT. Translated, it gives CASSFGGGDSPLHF. The chain employs TRBV5-1 and TRBJ1-6, with a possible D match to TRBD1 (6 bases). Trimming cost V 2 bases and J 8 bases, with 11 bases left between them. This CDR3 contains 14 residues. From germline, CDR1 is SGHRS and CDR2 YFSETQ.

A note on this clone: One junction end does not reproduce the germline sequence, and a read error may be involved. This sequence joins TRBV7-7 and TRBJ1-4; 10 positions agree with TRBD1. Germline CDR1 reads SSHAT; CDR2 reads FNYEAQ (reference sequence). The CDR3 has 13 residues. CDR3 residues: CASSRDRGEKLFF. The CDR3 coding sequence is TGTGCTAGCAGTAGGGACAGGGGCGAAAAACTGTTTTTT.

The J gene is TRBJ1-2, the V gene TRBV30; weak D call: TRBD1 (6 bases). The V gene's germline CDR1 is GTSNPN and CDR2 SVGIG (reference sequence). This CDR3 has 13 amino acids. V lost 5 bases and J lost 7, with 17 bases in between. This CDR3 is CAWGDMGNSGYTF. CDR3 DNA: TGTGCCTGGGGGGACATGGGGAATTCTGGCTACACCTTC.

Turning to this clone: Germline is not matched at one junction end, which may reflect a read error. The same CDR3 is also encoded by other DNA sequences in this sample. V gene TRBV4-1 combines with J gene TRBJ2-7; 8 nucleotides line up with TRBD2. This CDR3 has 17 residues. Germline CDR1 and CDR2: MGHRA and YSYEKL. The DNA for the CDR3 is TGCGCCAGCAGCCATACGTTCGTAGCGGGGACCTCCTACGAGCAATACTTC. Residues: CASSHTFVAGTSYEQYF.

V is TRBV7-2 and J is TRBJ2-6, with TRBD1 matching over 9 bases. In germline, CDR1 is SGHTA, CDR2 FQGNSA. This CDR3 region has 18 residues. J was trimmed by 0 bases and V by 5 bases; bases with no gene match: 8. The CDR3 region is CASSLLGTGSSGANVLTF. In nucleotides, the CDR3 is TGTGCCAGCAGCCTACTGGGGACAGGGAGCTCTGGGGCCAACGTCCTGACTTTC.

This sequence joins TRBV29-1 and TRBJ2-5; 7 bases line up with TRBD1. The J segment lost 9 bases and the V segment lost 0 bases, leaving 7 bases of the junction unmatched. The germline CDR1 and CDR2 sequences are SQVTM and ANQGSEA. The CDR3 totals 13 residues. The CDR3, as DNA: TGCAGCGTTGAAGATAGGGCAGGGGGAGCCCAGTACTTC. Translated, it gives CSVEDRAGGAQYF.

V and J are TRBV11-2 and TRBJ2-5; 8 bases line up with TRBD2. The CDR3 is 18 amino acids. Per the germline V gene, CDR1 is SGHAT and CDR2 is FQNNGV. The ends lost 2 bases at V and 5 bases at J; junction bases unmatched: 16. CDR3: CASSLIIGSGGMGETQYF. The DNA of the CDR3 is TGTGCCAGCAGCTTAATTATAGGGAGCGGGGGAATGGGGGAGACCCAGTACTTC.

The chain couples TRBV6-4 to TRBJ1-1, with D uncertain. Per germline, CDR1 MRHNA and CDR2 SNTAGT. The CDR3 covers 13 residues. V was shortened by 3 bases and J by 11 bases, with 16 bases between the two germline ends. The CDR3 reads CASSETGNFKAFF. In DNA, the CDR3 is TGTGCCAGCAGTGAGACCGGGAATTTTAAGGCTTTCTTT.

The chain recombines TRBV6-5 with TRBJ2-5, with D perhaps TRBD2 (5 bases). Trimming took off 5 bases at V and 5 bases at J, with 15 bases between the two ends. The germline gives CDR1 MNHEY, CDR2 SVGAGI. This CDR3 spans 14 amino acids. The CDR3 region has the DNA TGTGCCAGCAGTCAGCCCGGGGAACGGGAGACCCAGTACTTC. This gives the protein CASSQPGERETQYF.

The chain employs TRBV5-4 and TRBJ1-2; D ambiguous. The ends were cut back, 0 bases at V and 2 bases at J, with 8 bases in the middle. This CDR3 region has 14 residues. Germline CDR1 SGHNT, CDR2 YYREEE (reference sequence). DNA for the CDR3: TGTGCCAGCAGCTTGGAACACCAAAACTATGGCTACACCTTC. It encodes CASSLEHQNYGYTF.

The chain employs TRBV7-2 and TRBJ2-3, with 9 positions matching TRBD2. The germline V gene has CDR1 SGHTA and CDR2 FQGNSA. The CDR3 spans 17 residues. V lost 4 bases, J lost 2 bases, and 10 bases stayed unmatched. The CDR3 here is CASSSSRASGTTDTQYF. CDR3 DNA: TGTGCCAGCAGCTCATCCCGGGCTAGCGGGACCACAGATACGCAGTATTTT.

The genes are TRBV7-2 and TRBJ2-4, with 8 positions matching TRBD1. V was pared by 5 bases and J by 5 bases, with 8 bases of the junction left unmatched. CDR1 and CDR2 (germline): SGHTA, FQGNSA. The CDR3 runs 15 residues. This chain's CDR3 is CASSQDRVSENIQYF. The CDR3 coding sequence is TGTGCCAGCAGCCAGGACAGGGTCTCGGAAAACATTCAGTACTTC.